Presented here are 21 T cell receptor beta chains from one specimen sequenced in a study of regulatory T cells in long-lasting Graves disease. Arm-PCR of CDR3 regions with iRepertoire HTBI primers generated TCR beta libraries. TCRdb reprocessed the multiplex PCR reads with MiXCR, giving one entry per CDR3 protein. The sample records more than 300,000 distinct CDR3 sequences, roughly 17% being singletons. Time point denoted: newly diagnosed GD, antithyroid drugs for less than 3 months. RNA from PBMCs was the source of the TCR library. These same data were also listed under a study on T cells in Graves' hyperthyroidism and ophthalmopathy.

The sequences come from peripheral blood mononuclear cells (PBMCs), collected at new diagnosis, from a patient treated with antithyroid drugs. These receptors came from a woman between 18 and 30 years old with Graves disease.

The chain couples TRBV27 to TRBJ2-3, with 9 bases identical to TRBD2. Germline V gives CDR1 MNHEY, CDR2 SMNVEV (reference sequence). The trim removed 6 bases at V and 1 base at J, leaving 5 bases unmatched. This CDR3 is 15 amino acids long. CDR3 bases: TGTGCCAGCAGGTCCGGGACTAGCCGCACAGATACGCAGTATTTT. Its protein is CASRSGTSRTDTQYF.

This clonotype was observed at least ten times. This chain joins TRBV12-3 or TRBV12-4 and TRBJ2-5; possibly TRBD2 for D (5 bases). Trimming cost V 6 bases and J 0 bases, with 17 bases left between them. This CDR3 comprises 16 residues. For the CDR3, the DNA is TGTGCCAGCAGCCACCCCCGGGCGGGCTACCAAGAGACCCAGTACTTC. It specifies CASSHPRAGYQETQYF.

This chain connects TRBV29-1 to TRBJ2-3; D unclear. Germline CDR1 and CDR2: SQVTM and ANQGSEA. The CDR3 is 13 amino acids. V shed 6 bases and J shed 0 bases, with 10 bases lying between them. The CDR3: CSVSKTSTDTQYF. The CDR3 DNA reads TGCAGCGTCAGCAAGACTAGCACAGATACGCAGTATTTT.

This clonotype was seen a few times. The V gene is TRBV19, the J gene TRBJ2-7; no firm D call. This CDR3 spans 13 amino acids. Between the trimmed V and J ends, which lost 5 bases and 3 bases, there was a span of 11 bases. Germline CDR1 is LNHDA and CDR2 is SQIVND (reference sequence). CDR3 in amino acids: CASSQQLGYEQYF. The CDR3 DNA follows: TGTGCCAGTAGTCAACAGCTGGGCTACGAGCAGTACTTC.

This clonotype was recorded a few times. A clone one base away is much larger, so this may be a read error. This likely comes from a read error, as the CDR3 has no conserved phenylalanine or tryptophan at its end. This chain links TRBV28 with TRBJ1-5; a possible D gene is TRBD1 (5 bases). Trimming removed 2 bases at V and 3 bases at J, with 11 bases between. This CDR3 region has 15 residues. Germline values: CDR1 MDHEN, CDR2 SYDVKM. The CDR3 nucleotides read TGTGCCAGCAGTTTAGGAGACAGATCCAATCAGCCCCAGCATTCT. Encoded protein: CASSLGDRSNQPQHS.

This CDR3 reads CASSLGDSPFSEAFF. CDR3 coding DNA: TGTGCCAGCAGCTTAGGGGACAGTCCTTTCTCTGAAGCTTTCTTT. This rearrangement joins TRBV6-1 to TRBJ1-1, with 7 bases fitting TRBD1. Per germline, CDR1 MNHNS and CDR2 SASEGT. This CDR3 comprises 15 residues. After removal of 6 bases from V and 6 bases from J, the junction contained 13 bases not matched to a gene.

This clonotype was counted ten times or more. This CDR3 reads CASSLFSGGDYGYTF. CDR3 nucleotide sequence: TGTGCCAGCAGCTTGTTTTCGGGGGGCGACTATGGCTACACCTTC. The V call is TRBV11-2, the J call TRBJ1-2, with D perhaps matching TRBD1 (6 bases). The germline gives CDR1 SGHAT, CDR2 FQNNGV. The CDR3 is made up of 15 amino acids. Deletions cut 3 bases from V and 3 bases from J, with 14 bases between.

This clonotype was picked up many times. The CDR3 reads CASSSSGQIEAFF. The DNA of the CDR3 is TGTGCCAGCAGCTCCTCGGGACAAATTGAAGCTTTCTTT. The V gene is TRBV7-9, the J gene TRBJ1-1; a weak D match, TRBD1 (6 bases). This CDR3 is built from 13 residues. In germline, CDR1 is SEHNR, CDR2 FQNEAQ (reference sequence). The V end lost 4 bases, the J end lost 7 bases, and 13 bases lay between the germline ends.

This clonotype was recorded at least ten times. V and J are TRBV19 and TRBJ2-1, with no clear D. Germline loops: CDR1 LNHDA, CDR2 SQIVND (reference sequence). The ends were cut back, 3 bases at V and 0 bases at J, with 9 bases in the middle. The CDR3 is 15 amino acids. In DNA, the CDR3 is TGTGCCAGTAGTATTGGGGTGAGCTCCTACAATGAGCAGTTCTTC. Translation: CASSIGVSSYNEQFF.

In regard to this clonotype: With a much larger clone just one base away, this may be a read error. The V gene is TRBV2, the J gene TRBJ2-1; D is undetermined. The end of the DNA aligns better with TRBJ2-5, so the J call may be wrong. The germline CDR1 and CDR2 sequences are SNHLY and FYNNEI. This CDR3 spans 14 amino acids. The CDR3 reads CAGSSAAGQETQYF. CDR3 DNA: TGTGCCGGCAGTTCCGCCGCAGGCCAAGAGACCCAGTACTTC.

About this clonotype itself: A far larger clone differs by one base, so this is likely a read error. V usage is TRBV11-3 and J usage is TRBJ2-7; TRBD1 matches at 7 bases. There are 16 residues in the CDR3. Per the germline V gene, CDR1 is SGHNT and CDR2 is YENEEA. DNA of the CDR3: TGTGCCAGCAGCTTAAGGGGTAGGGACAGCATCTACGAGCAGCACTTC. Its translation is CASSLRGRDSIYEQHF.

The CDR3 DNA sequence: TGTGCCACCAGCAGATTACGACAGGGTAACACTGAAGCTTTCTTT. Its translation is CATSRLRQGNTEAFF. The genes are TRBV15 and TRBJ1-1, with 7 bases aligning to TRBD1. Germline lookup yields CDR1 LNHNV and CDR2 YYDKDF (reference sequence). The CDR3 is 15 amino acids. Unmatched junction bases numbered 5, after V lost 2 bases and J lost 2 bases.

This clonotype was picked up a small number of times. The chain is built from TRBV12-3 or TRBV12-4 and TRBJ2-6; 8 nucleotides line up with TRBD1. This CDR3 is built from 17 residues. Trimming removed 2 bases from V and 3 bases from J; junction bases left unmatched: 6. The CDR3 sequence: CASSLPGRGHGANVLTF. The CDR3 coding sequence is TGTGCCAGCAGTTTACCTGGCAGGGGGCATGGGGCCAACGTCCTGACTTTC.

In its sample, this clonotype was seen many times. V usage is TRBV12-3 or TRBV12-4 and J usage is TRBJ2-1; 8 bases map to TRBD2. The ends lost 2 bases at V and 4 bases at J; junction bases unmatched: 13. CDR3 length equals 18 residues. CDR3 nucleotides: TGTGCCAGCAGTTTATATCCACTCGCGGGAGGTTCATACAATGAGCAGTTCTTC. Protein product: CASSLYPLAGGSYNEQFF.

The chain is built from TRBV6-2 or TRBV6-3 and TRBJ1-3, with no clear D. Germline CDR1 and CDR2: MNHEY and SVGEGT. This CDR3 contains 15 residues. The ends were cut back, 4 bases at V and 4 bases at J, with 14 bases in the middle. This CDR3 reads CASSLNTGEGNTIYF. The CDR3, as DNA: TGTGCCAGCAGTTTAAACACCGGGGAAGGAAACACCATATATTTT.

The chain links TRBV28 to TRBJ1-1; a weak D match, TRBD1 (6 bases). Trimming removed 7 bases from V and 4 bases from J, with 19 bases in between. The length of the CDR3 is 15 residues. Germline CDR1 is MDHEN and CDR2 is SYDVKM. CDR3 DNA: TGTGCCAGCACGTTCTGGGGGCGGGGGGGCACTGAAGCTTTCTTT. Its protein product is CASTFWGRGGTEAFF.

This clonotype has a count of ten or more. This chain uses TRBV28 with TRBJ2-5, with a tentative D call TRBD1 (6 bases). This CDR3 spans 14 amino acids. Germline V lookup: CDR1 MDHEN, CDR2 SYDVKM. The CDR3 DNA follows: TGTGCAACCAGAGAAGGGGGTTCGTGGGAGACCCAGTACTTC. Translation: CATREGGSWETQYF.

This chain links TRBV28 with TRBJ2-5; D may be TRBD1 (5 bases). In germline, CDR1 is MDHEN, CDR2 SYDVKM. This CDR3 spans 12 amino acids. The V and J ends lost 3 bases and 4 bases respectively, with 6 bases between them. CDR3 sequence (DNA): TGTGCCAGCAGTTTCAGGGTAGAGACCCAGTACTTC. As protein: CASSFRVETQYF.

The chain recombines TRBV18 with TRBJ2-2, with 8 bases that match TRBD1. The CDR3 runs to 15 residues. The V gene end was trimmed by 3 bases and the J gene end by 5 bases; junction bases not matched to a gene: 5. Germline CDR1 reads KGHSH; CDR2 reads LQKENI. The chain's CDR3 is CASSPLTGATGELFF. The CDR3 nucleotides read TGTGCCAGCTCACCCCTGACAGGGGCGACCGGGGAGCTGTTTTTT. Combining the CDR3 with reference TRBV18 and TRBJ2-2 gives the whole variable domain NAGVMQNPRHLVRRRGQEARLRCSPMKGHSHVYWYRQLPEEGLKFMVYLQKENIIDESGMPKERFSAEFPKEGPSILRIQQVVRGDSAAYFCASSPLTGATGELFFGEGSRLTVL.

V gene TRBV15 combines with J gene TRBJ2-2, with 8 nucleotides matching TRBD2. The CDR3 contains 18 residues. Trimming at V came to 6 bases and at J to 5 bases, leaving 17 bases not matched to a gene. Germline CDR1 and CDR2: LNHNV and YYDKDF (reference sequence). The CDR3 reads CATRGRVVAGSRTGELFF. CDR3 in DNA: TGTGCCACCAGAGGCAGAGTGGTAGCGGGGAGCCGGACCGGGGAGCTGTTTTTT.

This clonotype showed up many times. The CDR3 loop is CASSPITGGNEKLFF. CDR3 nucleotides: TGTGCCAGCAGTCCGATAACAGGGGGAAATGAAAAACTGTTTTTT. The chain has TRBV27 and TRBJ1-4, with 8 positions matching TRBD1. The germline V gene has CDR1 MNHEY and CDR2 SMNVEV (reference sequence). The junction had 7 bases not matched to a gene; V was cut back by 5 bases and J by 5 bases. The CDR3 spans 15 residues.